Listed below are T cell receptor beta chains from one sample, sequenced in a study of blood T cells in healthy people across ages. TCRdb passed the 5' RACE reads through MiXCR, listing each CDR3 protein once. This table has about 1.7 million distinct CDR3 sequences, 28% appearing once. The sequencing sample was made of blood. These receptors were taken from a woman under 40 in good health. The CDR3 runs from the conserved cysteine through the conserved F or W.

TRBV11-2	CASSHYRTSGRTAYEQYF
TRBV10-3	CAISEGLFVADGSDTQYF
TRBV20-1	CSAYPGPRDPYEQYF
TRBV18	CASSPGQMNTEAFF
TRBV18	CASSPGMRILFF
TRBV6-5	CASRSTGGEDYTF
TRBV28	CASSLPGPNYGYTF
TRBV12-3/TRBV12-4	CASSGSTLVPFGYTF
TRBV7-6	CASSLVLAGDRTGELFF
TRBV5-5	CASSPITENEQFF
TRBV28	CASSWGQGGSGSYEQYF
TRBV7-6	CASSLGSGGWGDTQYF
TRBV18	CANSPMGQSSGANVLTF
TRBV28	CASTKLSGGGVAKNIQYF
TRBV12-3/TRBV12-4	CASRAPGEGETQFF
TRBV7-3	CASSMPGTGYNEQFF
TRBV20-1	CSARPGTSGGTDTQYF
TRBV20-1	CSARRDTSQETQYF
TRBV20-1	CSARDLAGRNTEAFF
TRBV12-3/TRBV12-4	CASGLGGGASDEQYF
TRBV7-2	CASSLETVPSTDTQYF